The rows below give T cell receptor beta chains drawn from one sample of a study of PD-1 blockade in mismatch repair-deficient tumors. Sequenced by immunoSEQ multiplex PCR; TCRdb stores in-frame clones only, minus some. In the table there are about 120,000 clones, approximately 90% of which are singletons. The material sequenced was peripheral blood, taken 44 weeks after starting pembrolizumab. The origin of the receptors is an adult with mismatch repair-deficient cancer. CDR3s include the opening cysteine and the closing phenylalanine or tryptophan. D genes are given only for firm matches. Size is omitted from some rows. Given values are once, few, many or a class for expanded clones.

cdr3_aa: CASSQPGLAGVLPRAQYF
cdr3_nt: TGTGCCAGCAGCCAACCGGGACTAGCGGGAGTCCTGCCGAGGGCCCAGTACTTC
j_call: TRBJ2-5
v_call: TRBV7-9
d_call: TRBD2
clone_size: NA

cdr3_aa: CASSVPGQVRNTEAFF
cdr3_nt: TGTGCCAGCAGCGTCCCGGGACAGGTTCGGAACACTGAAGCTTTCTTT
j_call: TRBJ1-1
v_call: TRBV5-4
d_call: TRBD1
clone_size: NA

cdr3_aa: CASSIQGEQYF
cdr3_nt: TGTGCCAGTAGTATTCAAGGGGAGCAGTACTTC
j_call: TRBJ2-7
v_call: TRBV19
d_call: NA
clone_size: NA

cdr3_aa: CASSLAGGSNTGELFF
cdr3_nt: TGTGCCAGCAGCTTGGCGGGAGGGTCGAACACCGGGGAGCTGTTTTTT
j_call: TRBJ2-2
v_call: TRBV5-8
d_call: TRBD2
clone_size: once

cdr3_aa: CASSLEGQASSTDTQYF
cdr3_nt: TGTGCCAGCAGCTTGGAGGGACAGGCGTCTAGCACAGATACGCAGTATTTT
j_call: TRBJ2-3
v_call: TRBV5-6
d_call: TRBD1
clone_size: NA

cdr3_aa: CASSPGRRDSNQPQHF
cdr3_nt: TGTGCCAGTAGTCCCGGACGACGGGATAGCAATCAGCCCCAGCATTTT
j_call: TRBJ1-5
v_call: TRBV19
d_call: NA
clone_size: few

cdr3_aa: CASSPGPLEEQYF
cdr3_nt: TGCGCCAGCAGCCCGGGGCCCCTGGAGGAGCAGTACTTC
j_call: TRBJ2-7
v_call: TRBV4-3
d_call: NA
clone_size: NA

cdr3_aa: CASSPDTWISYEQYF
cdr3_nt: TGTGCCAGCAGCCCAGACACCTGGATTTCCTACGAGCAGTACTTC
j_call: TRBJ2-7
v_call: TRBV7-2
d_call: NA
clone_size: NA

cdr3_aa: CASSSPGQGAETQYF
cdr3_nt: TGTGCCAGTAGTAGCCCGGGACAGGGGGCAGAGACCCAGTACTTC
j_call: TRBJ2-5
v_call: TRBV19
d_call: TRBD1
clone_size: NA

cdr3_aa: CASGGNTIYF
cdr3_nt: TGTGCTAGCGGGGGAAACACCATATATTTT
j_call: TRBJ1-3
v_call: TRBV12-5
d_call: NA
clone_size: few

cdr3_aa: CASSFGTSTDTQYF
cdr3_nt: TGCGCCAGCAGCTTTGGGACTAGCACAGATACGCAGTATTTT
j_call: TRBJ2-3
v_call: TRBV5-1
d_call: NA
clone_size: NA

cdr3_aa: CASSLAGGETQYF
cdr3_nt: TGTGCCAGCAGCTTAGCCGGGGGGGAGACCCAGTACTTC
j_call: TRBJ2-5
v_call: TRBV7-9
d_call: TRBD2
clone_size: NA

cdr3_aa: CASSGEQGKYEQYF
cdr3_nt: TGTGCCAGCAGTGGAGAACAGGGGAAATACGAGCAGTACTTC
j_call: TRBJ2-7
v_call: TRBV25-1
d_call: TRBD1
clone_size: NA

cdr3_aa: CSVGGTGGETQYF
cdr3_nt: TGCAGCGTTGGGGGGACAGGGGGGGAGACCCAGTACTTC
j_call: TRBJ2-5
v_call: TRBV29-1
d_call: TRBD1
clone_size: NA

cdr3_aa: CASSQDYGVINQPQHF
cdr3_nt: TGCGCCAGCAGCCAAGATTACGGGGTGATCAATCAGCCCCAGCATTTT
j_call: TRBJ1-5
v_call: TRBV4-1
d_call: NA
clone_size: NA

cdr3_aa: CASSYSKVWSGELFF
cdr3_nt: TGTGCCAGCAGTTACTCGAAGGTTTGGTCCGGGGAGCTGTTTTTT
j_call: TRBJ2-2
v_call: TRBV6-5
d_call: NA
clone_size: NA

cdr3_aa: CASFGQDAYEQYF
cdr3_nt: TGTGCCAGTTTTGGACAGGACGCCTACGAGCAGTACTTC
j_call: TRBJ2-7
v_call: TRBV28
d_call: TRBD1
clone_size: NA